This TCR beta chain derives from a study of early T cells in non-severe SARS-CoV-2 infection. On the study more broadly: From unsorted whole blood, bulk RNA was sequenced, and the chains remained unpaired.

From the 5' RACE reads, TCRdb called clonotypes with MiXCR, one entry per CDR3 protein. The sample includes roughly 40,000 distinct CDR3 sequences, around 4.5% of them seen just once. This clonotype was seen repeatedly, ten times or more. Germline loops: CDR1 MNHNY, CDR2 SVGAGI (reference sequence). The CDR3 contains 13 residues. Trimming stripped 6 bases from V and 6 bases from J, with 12 bases between. This receptor was obtained from an adult who was a healthcare worker with PCR-confirmed SARS-CoV-2 infection or an uninfected control (not recorded which). The chain combines TRBV6-6 with TRBJ1-5; D not resolved. Source material: whole blood. This chain's CDR3 is CASRTREGQPQHF. CDR3 in DNA: TGTGCCAGCAGAACGAGGGAGGGTCAGCCCCAGCATTTT.